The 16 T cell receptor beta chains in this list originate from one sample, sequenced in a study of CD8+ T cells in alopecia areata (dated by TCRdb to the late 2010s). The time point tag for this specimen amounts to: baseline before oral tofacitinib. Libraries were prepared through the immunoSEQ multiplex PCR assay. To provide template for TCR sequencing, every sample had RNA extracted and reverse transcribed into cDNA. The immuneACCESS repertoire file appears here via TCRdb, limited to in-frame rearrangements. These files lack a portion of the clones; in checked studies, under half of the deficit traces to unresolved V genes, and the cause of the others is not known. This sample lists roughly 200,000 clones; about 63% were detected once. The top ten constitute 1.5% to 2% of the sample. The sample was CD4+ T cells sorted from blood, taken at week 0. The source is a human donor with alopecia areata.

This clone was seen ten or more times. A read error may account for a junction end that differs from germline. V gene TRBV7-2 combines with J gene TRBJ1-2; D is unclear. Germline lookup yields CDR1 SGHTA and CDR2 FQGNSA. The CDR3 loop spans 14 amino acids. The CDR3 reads CASSLGFGGYGYTF. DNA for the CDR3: TGTGCCAGCAGTTTAGGGTTTGGAGGCTATGGCTACACCTTC.

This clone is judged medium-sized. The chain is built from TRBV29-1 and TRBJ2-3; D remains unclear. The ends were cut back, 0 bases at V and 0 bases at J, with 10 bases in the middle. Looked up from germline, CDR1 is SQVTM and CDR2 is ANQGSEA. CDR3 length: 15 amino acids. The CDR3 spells CSVEEVAASTDTQYF. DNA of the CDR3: TGCAGCGTTGAAGAAGTCGCAGCTAGCACAGATACGCAGTATTTT.

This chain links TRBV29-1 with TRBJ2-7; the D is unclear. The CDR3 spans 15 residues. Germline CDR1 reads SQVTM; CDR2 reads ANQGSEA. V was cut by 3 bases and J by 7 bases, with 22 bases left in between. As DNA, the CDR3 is TGCAGCGTTGATTCCGGGCCAGGCTCCCTGGGGGAGCAGTACTTC. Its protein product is CSVDSGPGSLGEQYF.

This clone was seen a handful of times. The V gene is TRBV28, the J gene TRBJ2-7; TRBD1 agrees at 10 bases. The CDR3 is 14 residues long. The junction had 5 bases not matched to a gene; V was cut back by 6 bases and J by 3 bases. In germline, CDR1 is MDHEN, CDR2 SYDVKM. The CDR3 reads CASRQTGGYYEQYF. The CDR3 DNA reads TGTGCCAGCAGACAGACAGGGGGCTACTACGAGCAGTACTTC. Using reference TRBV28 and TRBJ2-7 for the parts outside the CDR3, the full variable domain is DVKVTQSSRYLVKRTGEKVFLECVQDMDHENMFWYRQDPGLGLRLIYFSYDVKMKEKGDIPEGYSVSREKKERFSLILESASTNQTSMYLCASRQTGGYYEQYFGPGTRLTVT.

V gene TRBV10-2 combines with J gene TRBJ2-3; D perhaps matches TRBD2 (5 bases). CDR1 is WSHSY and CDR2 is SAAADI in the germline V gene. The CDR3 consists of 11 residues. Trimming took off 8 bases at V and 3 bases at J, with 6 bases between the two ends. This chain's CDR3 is CASGRTDTQYF. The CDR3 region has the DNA TGCGCCAGCGGGAGAACAGATACGCAGTATTTT.

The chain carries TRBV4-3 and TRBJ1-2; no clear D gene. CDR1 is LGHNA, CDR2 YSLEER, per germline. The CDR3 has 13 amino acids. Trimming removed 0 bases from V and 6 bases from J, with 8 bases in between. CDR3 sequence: CASSQDGEDGYTF. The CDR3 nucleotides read TGCGCCAGCAGCCAAGATGGCGAAGATGGCTACACCTTC.

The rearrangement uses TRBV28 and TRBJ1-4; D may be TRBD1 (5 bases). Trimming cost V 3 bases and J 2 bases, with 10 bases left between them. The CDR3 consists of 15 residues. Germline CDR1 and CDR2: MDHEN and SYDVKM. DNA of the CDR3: TGTGCCAGCAGTTTGAGGGGCGCGACTAATGAAAAACTGTTTTTT. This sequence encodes CASSLRGATNEKLFF.

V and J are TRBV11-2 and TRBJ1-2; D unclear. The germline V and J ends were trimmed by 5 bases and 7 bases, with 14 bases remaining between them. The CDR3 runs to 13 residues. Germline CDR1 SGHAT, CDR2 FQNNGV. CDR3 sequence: CASSAKESAGYTF. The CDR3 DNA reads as TGTGCCAGCAGCGCTAAAGAGAGCGCTGGCTACACCTTC. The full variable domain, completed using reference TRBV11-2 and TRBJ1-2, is EAGVAQSPRYKIIEKRQSVAFWCNPISGHATLYWYQQILGQGPKLLIQFQNNGVVDDSQLPKDRFSAERLKGVDSTLKIQPAKLEDSAVYLCASSAKESAGYTFGSGTRLTVV.

DNA of the CDR3: TGCAGCGTCCTCCCCGGGGGGGGCTCTACCGGGGAGCTGTTTTTT. Encoded protein: CSVLPGGGSTGELFF. This rearrangement joins TRBV29-1 to TRBJ2-2; 8 nucleotides match TRBD2. CDR1 is SQVTM and CDR2 is ANQGSEA in the germline V gene. The V gene end was trimmed by 6 bases and the J gene end by 5 bases; junction bases not matched to a gene: 11. The CDR3 has 15 residues.

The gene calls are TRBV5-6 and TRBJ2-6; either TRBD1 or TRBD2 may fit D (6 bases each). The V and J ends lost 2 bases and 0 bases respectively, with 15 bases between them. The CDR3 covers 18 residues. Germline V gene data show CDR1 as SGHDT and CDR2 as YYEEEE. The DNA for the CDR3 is TGTGCCAGCAGCTTTGCCCCTCGGGGGCACTCTGGGGCCAACGTCCTGACTTTC. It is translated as CASSFAPRGHSGANVLTF.

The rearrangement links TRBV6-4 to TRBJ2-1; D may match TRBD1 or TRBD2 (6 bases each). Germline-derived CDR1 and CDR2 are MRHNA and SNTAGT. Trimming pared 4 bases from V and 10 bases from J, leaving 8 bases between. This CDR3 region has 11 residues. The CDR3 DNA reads TGTGCCAGCAGTGCGGGGGCCGAGCAGTTCTTC. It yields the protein CASSAGAEQFF.

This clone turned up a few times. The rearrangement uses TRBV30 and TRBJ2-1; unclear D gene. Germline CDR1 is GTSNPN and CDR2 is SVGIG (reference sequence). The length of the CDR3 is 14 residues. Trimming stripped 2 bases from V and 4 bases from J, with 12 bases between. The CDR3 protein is CAWSSALPYNEQFF. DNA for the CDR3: TGTGCCTGGAGTAGCGCTCTCCCTTACAATGAGCAGTTCTTC.

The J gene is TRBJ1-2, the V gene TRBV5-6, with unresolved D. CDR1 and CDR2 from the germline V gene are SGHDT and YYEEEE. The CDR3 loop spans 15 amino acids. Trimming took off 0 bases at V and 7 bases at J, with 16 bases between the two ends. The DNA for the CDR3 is TGTGCCAGCAGCTTGGGGGCGAGTGGGAGTTTTGGCTACACCTTC. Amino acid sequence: CASSLGASGSFGYTF.

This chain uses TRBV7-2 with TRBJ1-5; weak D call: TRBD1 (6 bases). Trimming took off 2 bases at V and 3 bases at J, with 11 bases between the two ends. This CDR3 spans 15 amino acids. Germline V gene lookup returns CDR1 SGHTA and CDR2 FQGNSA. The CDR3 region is CASSLSSGANQPQHF. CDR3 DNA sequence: TGTGCCAGCAGCTTATCTTCAGGGGCCAATCAGCCCCAGCATTTT.

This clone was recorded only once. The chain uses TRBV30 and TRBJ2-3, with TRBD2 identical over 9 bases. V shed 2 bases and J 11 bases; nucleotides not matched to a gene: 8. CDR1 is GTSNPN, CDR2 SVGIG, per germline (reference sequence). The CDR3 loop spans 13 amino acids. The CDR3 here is CAWSSGGTLVQYF. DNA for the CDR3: TGTGCCTGGAGTAGCGGGGGGACTCTAGTGCAGTATTTT.

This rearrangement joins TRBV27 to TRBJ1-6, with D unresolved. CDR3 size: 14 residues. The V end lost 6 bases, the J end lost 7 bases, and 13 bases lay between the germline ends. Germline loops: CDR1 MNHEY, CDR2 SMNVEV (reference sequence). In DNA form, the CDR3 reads TGTGCCAGCAGCCAGCCTGTACGCAATTCACCCCTCCACTTT. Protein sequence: CASSQPVRNSPLHF.